The 21 T cell receptor beta chains below were found in one sample sequenced in a study of T cells after yellow fever vaccination. TCRdb used MiXCR to reprocess the 5' RACE reads, holding one entry per CDR3 protein. The sample includes about 630,000 distinct CDR3 sequences, roughly an eighth seen only once; the top ten take under 15%. Specimen: PBMCs, collected on the day of the yellow fever booster vaccination. These receptors were collected from a young man who received the YFV17D yellow fever vaccine.

V and J are TRBV20-1 and TRBJ2-7; a possible D gene is TRBD2 (6 bases). CDR3 length: 15 amino acids. CDR1 and CDR2 (germline): DFQATT, SNEGSKA (reference sequence). V lost 0 bases and J lost 0, with 12 bases in between. DNA for the CDR3: TGCAGTGCTAGAGAGGGTCTAGCGTTCTCCTACGAGCAGTACTTC. Amino acid sequence: CSAREGLAFSYEQYF.

This clonotype has only a few counts. The chain combines TRBV30 with TRBJ2-7; 14 nucleotides match TRBD2. The CDR3 is 15 residues long. CDR1 and CDR2 from the germline V gene are GTSNPN and SVGIG (reference sequence). V lost 5 bases, J lost 6 bases, and 9 bases stayed unmatched. CDR3 nucleotides: TGTGCCTGGGTAAGGAGGGGACTAGCGGGAGTCGAGCAGTACTTC. This translates into CAWVRRGLAGVEQYF. The whole variable domain, remainder taken from reference TRBV30 and TRBJ2-7, is SQTIHQWPATLVQPVGSPLSLECTVEGTSNPNLYWYRQAAGRGLQLLFYSVGIGQISSEVPQNLSASRPQDRQFILSSKKLLLSDSGFYLCAWVRRGLAGVEQYFGPGTRLTVT.

This clonotype was counted between two and nine times. This sequence joins TRBV27 and TRBJ2-7, with D possibly matching TRBD1 (5 bases). With 4 bases removed from V and 5 bases from J, the gap between germline ends came to 12 bases. The CDR3 contains 13 residues. Germline V gives CDR1 MNHEY, CDR2 SMNVEV (reference sequence). This chain's CDR3 is CASSWGRVDEQYF. The CDR3, as DNA: TGTGCCAGCAGTTGGGGCAGGGTAGACGAGCAGTACTTC.

The chain combines TRBV20-1 with TRBJ2-7; TRBD2 matches 8 bases. This CDR3 is built from 14 residues. Germline loops: CDR1 DFQATT, CDR2 SNEGSKA (reference sequence). V shed 3 bases and J 7 bases; nucleotides not matched to a gene: 11. CDR3 coding DNA: TGCAGTGCTAGTGTAACGGGAGGGACGGAAGAGCAGTACTTC. It specifies CSASVTGGTEEQYF.

This clonotype was seen more than once but under ten times. The gene calls are TRBV19 and TRBJ2-5, with 10 nucleotides matching TRBD1. Germline V CDR1 and CDR2: LNHDA, SQIVND (reference sequence). This CDR3 has 15 amino acids. V lost 1 base and J lost 6; bases outside the gene matches: 5. CDR3 nucleotides: TGTGCCAGTAGTATAGGGACAGGGGGAAGGCAGACCCAGTACTTC. It yields the protein CASSIGTGGRQTQYF.

The rearrangement uses TRBV12-3 or TRBV12-4 and TRBJ2-1; D is possibly TRBD2 (5 bases). V shed 6 bases and J shed 2 bases, with 11 bases lying between them. CDR3 length equals 14 residues. This CDR3 is CASRDRGTYNEQFF. In DNA form, the CDR3 reads TGTGCCAGCAGGGACCGAGGGACCTACAATGAGCAGTTCTTC.

This clonotype was picked up a small number of times. The chain has TRBV10-3 and TRBJ2-3; D remains unclear. CDR1 ENHRY and CDR2 SYGVKD come from the germline V gene. V was pared by 6 bases and J by 5 bases, with 15 bases between. CDR3 length: 14 residues. The chain's CDR3 is CAISGTSERDTQYF. CDR3 coding DNA: TGTGCCATCAGCGGAACATCCGAGCGAGATACGCAGTATTTT.

The chain links TRBV20-1 to TRBJ2-1; TRBD2 aligns across 9 bases. CDR3 length: 14 amino acids. The trim removed 3 bases at V and 6 bases at J, leaving 6 bases unmatched. Per germline, CDR1 DFQATT and CDR2 SNEGSKA (reference sequence). The CDR3 nucleotides read TGCAGTGCTAGGGTAGCGGGAGTCCCCAATGAGCAGTTCTTC. It translates to CSARVAGVPNEQFF.

The CDR3 here is CASSYEFGTSGKQFF. CDR3 sequence (DNA): TGTGCCAGCAGTTATGAGTTTGGAACTAGCGGGAAGCAGTTCTTC. The genes are TRBV6-5 and TRBJ2-1; 10 bases match TRBD2. With 3 bases clipped from V and 11 bases from J, the junction kept 10 bases outside the gene matches. The germline gives CDR1 MNHEY, CDR2 SVGAGI. The CDR3 covers 15 residues.

This clonotype was counted many times. The chain uses TRBV12-3 or TRBV12-4 and TRBJ2-1; D may be TRBD2 (5 bases). The length of the CDR3 is 14 residues. Trimming stripped 7 bases from V and 6 bases from J, with 16 bases between. This CDR3 reads CASTRTGEINEQFF. The CDR3 coding sequence is TGTGCCAGCACCCGGACCGGGGAAATCAATGAGCAGTTCTTC.

This clonotype came up many times. Here the CDR3 reads CASAGLGLNEQFF. As DNA, the CDR3 is TGTGCCAGCGCGGGATTAGGCCTGAATGAGCAGTTCTTC. V usage is TRBV6-6 and J usage is TRBJ2-1; possible D gene TRBD2, 6 bases. Trimming removed 8 bases from V and 7 bases from J, with 15 bases in between. Germline V gene lookup returns CDR1 MNHNY and CDR2 SVGAGI (reference sequence). The CDR3 contains 13 residues.

This clonotype was counted at least ten times. V gene TRBV7-9 combines with J gene TRBJ2-7; 13 bases line up with TRBD2. The V gene's germline CDR1 is SEHNR and CDR2 FQNEAQ (reference sequence). The trim removed 5 bases at V and 5 bases at J, leaving 3 bases unmatched. CDR3 size: 14 residues. DNA of the CDR3: TGTGCCAGCAGCCTTGGACTAGCGGGAGACGAGCAGTACTTC. Translation gives CASSLGLAGDEQYF.

Only a few counts were recorded for this clonotype. A read error may produce the germline difference seen at one junction end. The genes are TRBV7-7 and TRBJ2-2; D is ambiguous. The CDR3 covers 14 residues. Germline V gives CDR1 SSHAT, CDR2 FNYEAQ (reference sequence). CDR3 in DNA: TGTGCTAGCAGCTTAGGTACTCTGAGCGGGGAGCTGTTTTTT. It is translated as CASSLGTLSGELFF.

This clonotype was detected only a few times. The V call is TRBV6-2 or TRBV6-3, the J call TRBJ2-1, with 7 bases matching TRBD2. Trimming removed 6 bases from V and 7 bases from J; junction bases left unmatched: 15. The CDR3 runs 16 residues. The germline V gene encodes CDR1 MNHEY and CDR2 SVGEGT. CDR3 DNA: TGTGCCAGCAGCCCCGAAGTGGGAGCGGGGCCGAATGAGCAGTTCTTC. Translating gives CASSPEVGAGPNEQFF.

This clonotype showed up just a few times. CDR3 sequence reads: CASSKSGGSTGELFF. The CDR3 nucleotides are TGTGCCAGCAGCAAGTCAGGGGGCAGCACCGGGGAGCTGTTTTTT. The rearrangement joins TRBV9 to TRBJ2-2; 8 nucleotides agree with TRBD1. Germline-derived CDR1 and CDR2 are SGDLS and YYNGEE. V was pared by 4 bases and J by 4 bases, with 6 bases of the junction left unmatched. The CDR3 is made up of 15 amino acids.

This clonotype was counted only a few times. This chain uses TRBV5-1 with TRBJ2-5; TRBD2 might be the D (6 bases). The V gene's germline CDR1 is SGHRS and CDR2 YFSETQ. V was shortened by 4 bases and J by 3 bases, with 13 bases between the two germline ends. The CDR3 runs to 14 residues. The DNA for the CDR3 is TGCGCCAGCAGCGGCGGGACTCCGAAAGAGACCCAGTACTTC. Encoded protein: CASSGGTPKETQYF. The entire variable domain, with the rest obtained from reference TRBV5-1 and TRBJ2-5, is as follows: KAGVTQTPRYLIKTRGQQVTLSCSPISGHRSVSWYQQTPGQGLQFLFEYFSETQRNKGNFPGRFSGRQFSNSRSEMNVSTLELGDSALYLCASSGGTPKETQYFGPGTRLLVL.

The chain employs TRBV4-1 and TRBJ2-7, with D unclear. Looked up from germline, CDR1 is MGHRA and CDR2 is YSYEKL. The CDR3 is 17 residues long. Trimming took off 3 bases at V and 6 bases at J, with 24 bases between the two ends. The CDR3 spells CASSQRYDTQEPFEQYF. The CDR3 DNA is TGCGCCAGCAGCCAGCGGTACGACACGCAGGAGCCATTCGAGCAGTACTTC.

The J gene is TRBJ2-7, the V gene TRBV29-1; 9 nucleotides align to TRBD2. V shed 7 bases, J shed 6 bases, and the junction held 7 bases outside the gene matches. Germline lookup yields CDR1 SQVTM and CDR2 ANQGSEA. The CDR3 length is 12 residues. CDR3: CSAISGSGEQYF. CDR3 nucleotides: TGCAGCGCGATTAGCGGGAGTGGCGAGCAGTACTTC.

A few counts support this clonotype. The chain links TRBV12-3 or TRBV12-4 to TRBJ1-5, with a weak D call TRBD1 (5 bases). V shed 6 bases and J shed 6 bases, with 12 bases lying between them. The CDR3 covers 13 residues. In nucleotides, the CDR3 is TGTGCCAGCAGCTGGGGGGGGGGTCAGCCCCAGCATTTT. Residues: CASSWGGGQPQHF.

This clonotype was seen a handful of times. The rearrangement joins TRBV4-3 to TRBJ1-2; D is possibly TRBD1 (6 bases). CDR3 size: 17 residues. V gave up 0 bases and J gave up 5 bases, with 19 bases separating them. CDR1 is LGHNA, CDR2 YSLEER, per germline. Here the CDR3 DNA reads TGCGCCAGCAGCCAAGATAACAGGGCAGGGGTTGGGTATGGCTACACCTTC. Translating gives CASSQDNRAGVGYGYTF.

V usage is TRBV14 and J usage is TRBJ2-7; D tentatively fits TRBD1 or TRBD2 (5 bases each). The V gene lost 0 bases and the J gene lost 7 bases, with 16 bases spanning the gap. CDR1 is SGHDN, CDR2 FVKESK, per germline. This CDR3 has 15 residues. DNA of the CDR3: TGTGCCAGCAGCCAAGATACGGGGCTACCGCGGGAGCAGTACTTC. As protein: CASSQDTGLPREQYF.